A selection of T cell receptor beta chains follows, all from one sample in a study of blood T cell repertoires in COVID-19. Sequencing was performed with immunoSEQ multiplex PCR; in TCRdb, only in-frame clones are kept and a portion is missing. This sample has roughly 82,000 clones, with around 83% found just once. The sample comprised peripheral blood. These TCRs come from a woman aged 55-69 years with acute or convalescent COVID-19. Each CDR3 is given with its conserved first and last residue. The D gene is left open where the match is weak. Size tells how often a clone was seen (once, few, many) or the class of an expanded clone, and some rows leave it out.

J: TRBJ2-2; V: TRBV5-1; D: TRBD1; size: .; CDR3: CASSALPGQGYTGELFF; DNA: TGCGCCAGCAGCGCCCTGCCGGGACAGGGATACACCGGGGAGCTGTTTTTT
J: TRBJ2-2; V: TRBV5-4; D: TRBD2; size: few; CDR3: CASSLGAGRGTGELFF; DNA: TGTGCCAGCAGCTTGGGGGCGGGGCGGGGGACCGGGGAGCTGTTTTTT
J: TRBJ1-3; V: TRBV9; D: TRBD1; size: .; CDR3: CASSLRQGGSGNTIYF; DNA: TGTGCCAGCAGCCTCAGACAGGGCGGCTCTGGAAACACCATATATTTT
J: TRBJ1-2; V: TRBV6-5; D: .; size: .; CDR3: CASRDTLNYGYTF; DNA: TGTGCCAGCAGGGACACCCTTAACTATGGCTACACCTTC
J: TRBJ1-1; V: TRBV6-6; D: TRBD1; size: .; CDR3: CASSYGDRANTEAFF; DNA: TGTGCCAGCAGTTACGGGGACAGAGCAAACACTGAAGCTTTCTTT
J: TRBJ2-3; V: TRBV10-2; D: TRBD2; size: .; CDR3: CASSELAGPGF; DNA: TGCGCCAGCAGTGAACTAGCGGGGCCGGGTTTT
J: TRBJ1-2; V: TRBV6-1; D: TRBD1; size: .; CDR3: CASSEDGYRGERGYTF; DNA: TGTGCCAGCAGTGAAGATGGTTACAGGGGCGAACGGGGCTACACCTTC
J: TRBJ2-5; V: TRBV24-1; D: TRBD2; size: .; CDR3: CATSDPLAGGETQYF; DNA: TGTGCCACCAGTGATCCGCTAGCGGGAGGAGAGACCCAGTACTTC
J: TRBJ1-5; V: TRBV7-9; D: .; size: .; CDR3: CASSSTWGGNQPQHF; DNA: TGTGCCAGCAGCTCGACTTGGGGGGGCAATCAGCCCCAGCATTTT
J: TRBJ2-1; V: TRBV5-4; D: .; size: .; CDR3: CASSVPGLYNEQFF; DNA: TGTGCCAGCAGCGTACCGGGACTCTACAATGAGCAGTTCTTC
J: TRBJ1-6; V: TRBV29-1; D: .; size: .; CDR3: CSARQASSDSPLHF; DNA: TGCAGCGCTCGACAGGCCTCGAGTGATTCACCCCTCCACTTT
J: TRBJ1-1; V: TRBV7-4; D: .; size: .; CDR3: CASSLWRCGLNTEAFF; DNA: TGTGCCAGCAGCTTATGGAGGTGCGGCCTAAACACTGAAGCTTTCTTT
J: TRBJ1-4; V: TRBV6-6; D: .; size: .; CDR3: CASGGGEKLFF; DNA: TGTGCCAGCGGGGGGGGAGAAAAACTGTTTTTT
J: TRBJ1-1; V: TRBV5-4; D: .; size: once; CDR3: CASSLQSFTEAFF; DNA: TGTGCCAGCAGCCTTCAGTCTTTCACTGAAGCTTTCTTT
J: TRBJ1-1; V: TRBV7-8; D: TRBD1; size: .; CDR3: CASRVQGGNTEAFF; DNA: TGTGCCAGCAGAGTACAGGGGGGTAACACTGAAGCTTTCTTT
J: TRBJ1-5; V: TRBV9; D: .; size: .; CDR3: CASSVTGSNQPQHF; DNA: TGTGCCAGCAGCGTAACCGGTAGCAATCAGCCCCAGCATTTT
J: TRBJ1-1; V: TRBV7-2; D: .; size: few; CDR3: CASSSRGNTEAFF; DNA: TGTGCCAGCAGCTCCAGGGGTAACACTGAAGCTTTCTTT
J: TRBJ2-1; V: TRBV7-6; D: .; size: .; CDR3: CASSLLQGEAGALRSSYNEQFF; DNA: TGTGCCAGCAGCTTACTACAGGGCGAGGCGGGGGCCCTGAGGAGCTCCTACAATGAGCAGTTCTTC
J: TRBJ2-5; V: TRBV5-1; D: .; size: .; CDR3: CASSLAPQNQETQYF; DNA: TGCGCCAGCAGCTTGGCGCCACAGAACCAAGAGACCCAGTACTTC
J: TRBJ1-3; V: TRBV30; D: .; size: .; CDR3: CAWSVGSGPGNTIYF; DNA: TGTGCCTGGAGTGTTGGCTCAGGTCCTGGAAACACCATATATTTT
J: TRBJ1-1; V: TRBV5-5; D: .; size: .; CDR3: CASSSTVEIEAFF; DNA: TGTGCCAGCAGCTCAACCGTTGAGATTGAAGCTTTCTTT
J: TRBJ1-4; V: TRBV4-3; D: .; size: .; CDR3: CASSQQGLDEKLFF; DNA: TGCGCCAGCAGCCAGCAGGGTTTAGATGAAAAACTGTTTTTT
J: TRBJ1-1; V: TRBV28; D: TRBD1; size: .; CDR3: CASSFQGALTLNTEAFF; DNA: TGTGCCAGCAGTTTCCAGGGGGCCTTAACCTTGAACACTGAAGCTTTCTTT
J: TRBJ1-4; V: TRBV7-9; D: .; size: .; CDR3: CASSLYTGWDEKLFF; DNA: TGTGCCAGCAGCTTATATACAGGATGGGATGAAAAACTGTTTTTT
J: TRBJ2-2; V: TRBV24-1; D: .; size: .; CDR3: CATRQGIGELFF; DNA: TGTGCCACCAGACAGGGAATCGGGGAGCTGTTTTTT
J: TRBJ2-7; V: TRBV7-2; D: .; size: few; CDR3: CASSRARAQEQYF; DNA: TGTGCCAGCAGCCGGGCCAGGGCTCAGGAGCAGTACTTC
J: TRBJ1-4; V: TRBV3-1/TRBV3-2; D: .; size: .; CDR3: CASSQDSRGKLFF; DNA: TGTGCCAGCAGCCAAGATTCACGGGGAAAACTGTTTTTT
J: TRBJ2-7; V: TRBV19; D: TRBD1; size: .; CDR3: CASSIGSGTGNYEQYF; DNA: TGTGCCAGTAGTATAGGGAGTGGGACAGGCAACTACGAGCAGTACTTC
J: TRBJ2-2; V: TRBV6-2/TRBV6-3; D: .; size: .; CDR3: CASSYAGTVGTGELFF; DNA: TGTGCCAGCAGTTACGCGGGGACAGTCGGGACCGGGGAGCTGTTTTTT
J: TRBJ2-7; V: TRBV30; D: .; size: .; CDR3: CASGLVGEQYF; DNA: TGTGCCTCCGGTCTAGTCGGCGAGCAGTACTTC
J: TRBJ2-1; V: TRBV3-1/TRBV3-2; D: TRBD2; size: .; CDR3: CASSQDGLAANEQFF; DNA: TGTGCCAGCAGCCAAGATGGGCTAGCGGCCAATGAGCAGTTCTTC
J: TRBJ2-3; V: TRBV11-1; D: .; size: .; CDR3: CASSQKQGDTQYF; DNA: TGTGCCAGCAGCCAGAAACAGGGAGATACGCAGTATTTT
J: TRBJ2-1; V: TRBV30; D: .; size: .; CDR3: CAWSVGGDHNEQFF; DNA: TGTGCCTGGAGTGTTGGAGGGGACCACAATGAGCAGTTCTTC
J: TRBJ1-5; V: TRBV30; D: TRBD1; size: once; CDR3: CAWSVRQGNQPQHF; DNA: TGTGCCTGGAGTGTACGACAGGGGAATCAGCCCCAGCATTTT
J: TRBJ2-5; V: TRBV7-2; D: .; size: .; CDR3: CASSLGVAGETQYF; DNA: TGTGCCAGCAGCTTAGGGGTAGCAGGGGAGACCCAGTACTTC
J: TRBJ1-2; V: TRBV19; D: TRBD1; size: .; CDR3: CASTRNRGDRGDYGYTF; DNA: TGTGCCAGTACTAGAAACCGCGGCGACAGGGGAGACTATGGCTACACCTTC
J: TRBJ1-1; V: TRBV5-1; D: .; size: .; CDR3: CASSLSAGLGTEAFF; DNA: TGCGCCAGCAGCTTGTCGGCGGGTCTGGGCACTGAAGCTTTCTTT
J: TRBJ2-7; V: TRBV4-1; D: TRBD2; size: .; CDR3: CASSQDGGLAGEQYF; DNA: TGCGCCAGCAGCCAAGATGGGGGACTAGCGGGTGAGCAGTACTTC
J: TRBJ2-1; V: TRBV9; D: TRBD2; size: .; CDR3: CASSVDGLVSYNEQFF; DNA: TGTGCCAGCAGCGTAGACGGACTAGTCTCCTACAATGAGCAGTTCTTC
J: TRBJ2-1; V: TRBV19; D: .; size: .; CDR3: CASKVDTSSYNEQFF; DNA: TGTGCCAGTAAGGTAGACACGAGCTCCTACAATGAGCAGTTCTTC
J: TRBJ1-2; V: TRBV6-2/TRBV6-3; D: TRBD1; size: .; CDR3: CASSDPDRGSGYTF; DNA: TGTGCCAGCAGTGACCCCGACAGGGGGAGCGGCTACACCTTC
J: TRBJ2-7; V: TRBV29-1; D: TRBD1; size: once; CDR3: CSVGETGVTYEQYF; DNA: TGCAGCGTTGGCGAGACAGGGGTCACCTACGAGCAGTACTTC
J: TRBJ1-3; V: TRBV5-1; D: .; size: .; CDR3: CASSLVGAGNTIYF; DNA: TGCGCCAGCAGCTTGGTAGGGGCCGGAAACACCATATATTTT
J: TRBJ2-7; V: TRBV6-4; D: TRBD1; size: .; CDR3: CASSEGTGSKQYF; DNA: TGTGCCAGCAGTGAGGGGACAGGGTCGAAGCAGTACTTC
J: TRBJ1-1; V: TRBV6-5; D: TRBD1; size: .; CDR3: CASRARQGLNTEAFF; DNA: TGTGCCAGCAGGGCGAGACAGGGGTTGAACACTGAAGCTTTCTTT
J: TRBJ1-2; V: TRBV7-9; D: .; size: .; CDR3: CASSPGAGSRGYGYTF; DNA: TGTGCCAGCAGCCCCGGGGCGGGGTCAAGAGGTTATGGCTACACCTTC
J: TRBJ1-6; V: TRBV7-2; D: TRBD1; size: .; CDR3: CASSLNRGRVNNSPLHF; DNA: TGTGCCAGCAGCCTCAACAGGGGGCGCGTGAATAATTCACCCCTCCACTTT
J: TRBJ2-3; V: TRBV19; D: TRBD2; size: .; CDR3: CASSASPQRGVHTDTQYF; DNA: TGTGCCAGTAGTGCCAGCCCCCAGCGGGGGGTTCACACAGATACGCAGTATTTT
J: TRBJ2-5; V: TRBV6-2/TRBV6-3; D: .; size: once; CDR3: CASSPGTQLGAETQYF; DNA: TGTGCCAGCAGTCCCGGGACCCAGCTGGGGGCGGAGACCCAGTACTTC
J: TRBJ2-5; V: TRBV7-6; D: .; size: .; CDR3: CASSSTGETQYF; DNA: TGTGCCAGCAGCTCCACGGGGGAGACCCAGTACTTC
J: TRBJ2-3; V: TRBV11-1; D: .; size: .; CDR3: CASSLLAVSTDTQYF; DNA: TGTGCCAGCAGCTTGCTCGCGGTTAGCACAGATACGCAGTATTTT
J: TRBJ1-2; V: TRBV30; D: .; size: .; CDR3: CAWSVLVGYTF; DNA: TGTGCCTGGAGTGTTTTAGTAGGCTACACCTTC
J: TRBJ2-2; V: TRBV4-3; D: TRBD1; size: .; CDR3: CASSRTGTGELFF; DNA: TGCGCCAGCAGCCGGACAGGCACCGGGGAGCTGTTTTTT
J: TRBJ2-1; V: TRBV6-4; D: .; size: once; CDR3: CASSVEGARSYNEQFF; DNA: TGTGCCAGCAGTGTAGAAGGCGCTAGGTCCTACAATGAGCAGTTCTTC
J: TRBJ1-4; V: TRBV7-2; D: .; size: .; CDR3: CASSLRGGEKLFF; DNA: TGTGCCAGCAGCCTGCGGGGAGGGGAAAAACTGTTTTTT
J: TRBJ2-3; V: TRBV10-3; D: .; size: once; CDR3: CAISERGGTSTDTQYF; DNA: TGTGCCATCAGTGAGAGGGGGGGGACTAGCACAGATACGCAGTATTTT
J: TRBJ1-2; V: TRBV10-3; D: TRBD1; size: .; CDR3: CAIRVTGENYGYTF; DNA: TGTGCCATCAGGGTGACAGGGGAGAACTATGGCTACACCTTC
J: TRBJ1-2; V: TRBV7-9; D: TRBD1; size: once; CDR3: CASSFRDRDDGYTF; DNA: TGTGCCAGCAGCTTCCGGGACAGGGACGATGGCTACACCTTC
J: TRBJ1-2; V: TRBV5-4; D: .; size: few; CDR3: CASSFDQVPNYGYTF; DNA: TGTGCCAGCAGCTTTGACCAGGTACCTAACTATGGCTACACCTTC